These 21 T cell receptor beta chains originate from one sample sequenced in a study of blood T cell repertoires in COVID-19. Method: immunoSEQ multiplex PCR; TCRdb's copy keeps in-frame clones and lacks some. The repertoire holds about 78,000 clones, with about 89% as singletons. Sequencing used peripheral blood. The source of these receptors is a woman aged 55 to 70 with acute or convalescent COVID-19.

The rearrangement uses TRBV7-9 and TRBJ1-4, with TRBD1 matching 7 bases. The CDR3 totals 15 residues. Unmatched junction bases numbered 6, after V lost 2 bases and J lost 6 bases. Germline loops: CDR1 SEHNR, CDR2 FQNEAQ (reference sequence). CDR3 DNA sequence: TGTGCCAGCAGCTTACGGGACAGAATTTATGAAAAACTGTTTTTT. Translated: CASSLRDRIYEKLFF.

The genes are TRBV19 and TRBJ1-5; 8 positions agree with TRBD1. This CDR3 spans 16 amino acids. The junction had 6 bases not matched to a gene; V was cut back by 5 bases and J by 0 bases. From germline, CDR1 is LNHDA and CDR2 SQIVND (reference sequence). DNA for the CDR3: TGTGCCAGTAGTTCCTGGACAGGGATTAGCAATCAGCCCCAGCATTTT. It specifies CASSSWTGISNQPQHF.

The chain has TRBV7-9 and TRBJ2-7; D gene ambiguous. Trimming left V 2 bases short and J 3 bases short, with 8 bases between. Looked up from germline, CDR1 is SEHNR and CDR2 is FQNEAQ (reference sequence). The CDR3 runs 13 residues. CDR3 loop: CASSLMFGYEQYF. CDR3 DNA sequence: TGTGCCAGCAGCTTAATGTTCGGCTACGAGCAGTACTTC.

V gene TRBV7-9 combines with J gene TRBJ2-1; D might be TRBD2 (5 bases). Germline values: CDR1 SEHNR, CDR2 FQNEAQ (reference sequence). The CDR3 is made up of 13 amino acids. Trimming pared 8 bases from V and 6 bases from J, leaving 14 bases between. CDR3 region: CASRSSGSNEQFF. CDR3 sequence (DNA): TGTGCCAGCCGGAGTTCGGGGAGCAATGAGCAGTTCTTC.

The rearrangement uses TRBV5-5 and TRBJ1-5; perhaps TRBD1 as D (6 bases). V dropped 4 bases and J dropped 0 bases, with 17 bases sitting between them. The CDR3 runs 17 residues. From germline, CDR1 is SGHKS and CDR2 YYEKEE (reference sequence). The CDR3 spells CASSASTGSYSNQPQHF. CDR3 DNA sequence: TGTGCCAGCAGCGCCTCGACAGGAAGTTATAGCAATCAGCCCCAGCATTTT.

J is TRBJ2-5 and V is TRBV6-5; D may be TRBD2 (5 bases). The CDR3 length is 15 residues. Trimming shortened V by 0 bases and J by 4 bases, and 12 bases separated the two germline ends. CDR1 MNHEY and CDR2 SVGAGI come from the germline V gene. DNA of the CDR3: TGTGCCAGCAGTTACTCGATCCGGGGAACAGAGACCCAGTACTTC. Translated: CASSYSIRGTETQYF.

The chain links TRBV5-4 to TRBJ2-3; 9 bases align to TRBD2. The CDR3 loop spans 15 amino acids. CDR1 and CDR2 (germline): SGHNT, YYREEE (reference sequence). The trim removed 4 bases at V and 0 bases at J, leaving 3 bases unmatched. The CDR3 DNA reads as TGTGCCAGCAGCCCTAGCGGGACTAGCACAGATACGCAGTATTTT. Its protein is CASSPSGTSTDTQYF.

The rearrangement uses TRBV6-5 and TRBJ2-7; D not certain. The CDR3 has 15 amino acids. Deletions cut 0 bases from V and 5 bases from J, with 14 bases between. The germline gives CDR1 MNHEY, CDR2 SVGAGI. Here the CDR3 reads CASSYSKRPAHEQYF. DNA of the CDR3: TGTGCCAGCAGTTACTCGAAGCGACCCGCCCACGAGCAGTACTTC.

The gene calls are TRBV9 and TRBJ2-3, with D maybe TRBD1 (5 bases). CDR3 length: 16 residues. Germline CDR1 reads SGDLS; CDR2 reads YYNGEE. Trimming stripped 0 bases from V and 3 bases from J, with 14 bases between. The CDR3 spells CASSVAGRVRTDTQYF. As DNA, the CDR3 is TGTGCCAGCAGCGTAGCGGGCAGGGTAAGGACAGATACGCAGTATTTT.

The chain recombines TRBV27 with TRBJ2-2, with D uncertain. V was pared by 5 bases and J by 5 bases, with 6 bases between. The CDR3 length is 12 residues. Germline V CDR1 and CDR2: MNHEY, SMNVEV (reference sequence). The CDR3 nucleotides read TGTGCCAGCAGTCCCCCGACCGGGGAGCTGTTTTTT. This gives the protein CASSPPTGELFF.

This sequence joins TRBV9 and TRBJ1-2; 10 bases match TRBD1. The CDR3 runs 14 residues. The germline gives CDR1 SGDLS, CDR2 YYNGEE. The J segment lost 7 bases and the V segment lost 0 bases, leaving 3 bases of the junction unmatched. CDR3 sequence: CASSVGDRGRGYTF. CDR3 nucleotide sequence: TGTGCCAGCAGCGTAGGGGACAGGGGCCGTGGCTACACCTTC. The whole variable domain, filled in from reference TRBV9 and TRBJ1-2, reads DSGVTQTPKHLITATGQRVTLRCSPRSGDLSVYWYQQSLDQGLQFLIQYYNGEERAKGNILERFSAQQFPDLHSELNLSSLELGDSALYFCASSVGDRGRGYTFGSGTRLTVV.

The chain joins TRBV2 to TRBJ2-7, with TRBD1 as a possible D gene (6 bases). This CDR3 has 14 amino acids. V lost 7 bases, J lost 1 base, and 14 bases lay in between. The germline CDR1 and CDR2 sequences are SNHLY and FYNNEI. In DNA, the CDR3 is TGTGCCAGCAATTTGGAACAGGGATCCTACGAGCAGTACTTC. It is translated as CASNLEQGSYEQYF.

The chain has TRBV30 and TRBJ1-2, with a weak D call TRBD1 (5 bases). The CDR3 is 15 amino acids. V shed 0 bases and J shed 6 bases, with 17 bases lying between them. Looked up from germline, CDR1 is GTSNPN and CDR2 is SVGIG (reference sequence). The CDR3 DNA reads TGTGCCTGGAGTGTAGGAGGGGCTGCCCCCGATGGCTACACCTTC. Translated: CAWSVGGAAPDGYTF. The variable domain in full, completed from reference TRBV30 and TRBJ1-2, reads SQTIHQWPATLVQPVGSPLSLECTVEGTSNPNLYWYRQAAGRGLQLLFYSVGIGQISSEVPQNLSASRPQDRQFILSSKKLLLSDSGFYLCAWSVGGAAPDGYTFGSGTRLTVV.

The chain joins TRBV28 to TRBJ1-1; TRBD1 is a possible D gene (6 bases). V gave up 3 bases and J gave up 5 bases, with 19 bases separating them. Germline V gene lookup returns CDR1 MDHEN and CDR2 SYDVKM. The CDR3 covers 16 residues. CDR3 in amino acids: CASSLMDSRLVTEAFF. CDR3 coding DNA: TGTGCCAGCAGTTTGATGGACAGCAGATTGGTTACTGAAGCTTTCTTT.

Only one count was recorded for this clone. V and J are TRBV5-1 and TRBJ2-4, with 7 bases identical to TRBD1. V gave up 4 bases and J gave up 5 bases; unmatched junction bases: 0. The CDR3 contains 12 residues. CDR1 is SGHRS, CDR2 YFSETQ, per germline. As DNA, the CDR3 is TGCGCCAGCAGCGGGACAGAAAACATTCAGTACTTC. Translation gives CASSGTENIQYF.

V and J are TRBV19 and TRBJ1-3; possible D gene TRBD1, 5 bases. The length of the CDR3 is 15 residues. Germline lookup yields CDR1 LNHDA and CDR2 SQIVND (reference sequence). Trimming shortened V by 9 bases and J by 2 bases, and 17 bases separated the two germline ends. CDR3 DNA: TGTGCCAGCTTCGGCGGGACTCCTACTGGAAACACCATATATTTT. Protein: CASFGGTPTGNTIYF.

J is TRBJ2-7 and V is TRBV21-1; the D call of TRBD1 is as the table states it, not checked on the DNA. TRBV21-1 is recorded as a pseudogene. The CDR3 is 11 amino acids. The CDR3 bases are TGTGCCAGCAGCCCCCCACACAAGCAGTACTTC. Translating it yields CASSPPHKQYF.

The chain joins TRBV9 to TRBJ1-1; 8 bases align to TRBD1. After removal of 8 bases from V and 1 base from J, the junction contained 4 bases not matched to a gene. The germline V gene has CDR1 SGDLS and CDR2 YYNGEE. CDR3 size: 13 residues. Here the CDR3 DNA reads TGTGCCAGTCAGGGGACAGGGAACACTGAAGCTTTCTTT. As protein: CASQGTGNTEAFF.

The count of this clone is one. CDR3 protein: CAWSLEGAAQGHASNSPLHF. The CDR3 DNA is TGTGCCTGGAGTCTGGAGGGGGCCGCACAGGGCCACGCCTCGAATTCACCCCTCCACTTT. J is TRBJ1-6 and V is TRBV30; TRBD1 matches 7 bases. This CDR3 is 20 amino acids long. Trimming cost V 2 bases and J 7 bases; bases outside gene matches: 23. Germline values: CDR1 GTSNPN, CDR2 SVGIG (reference sequence).

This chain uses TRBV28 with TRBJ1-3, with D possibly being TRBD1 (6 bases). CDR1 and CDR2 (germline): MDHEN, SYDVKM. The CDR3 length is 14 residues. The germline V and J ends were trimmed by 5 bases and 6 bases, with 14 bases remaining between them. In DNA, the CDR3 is TGTGCCAGCAGTATAACAGGGAGAGTAAACACCATATATTTT. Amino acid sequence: CASSITGRVNTIYF.

DNA for the CDR3: TGTGCCAGCAGCTTAGTGGTCGGGATAGGCACCGGGGAGCTGTTTTTT. As protein: CASSLVVGIGTGELFF. The chain links TRBV7-6 to TRBJ2-2, with D possibly TRBD2 on 5 matching bases. CDR3 length: 16 amino acids. Germline lookup yields CDR1 SGHVS and CDR2 FNYEAQ. The V end lost 1 base, the J end lost 4 bases, and 13 bases lay between the germline ends.